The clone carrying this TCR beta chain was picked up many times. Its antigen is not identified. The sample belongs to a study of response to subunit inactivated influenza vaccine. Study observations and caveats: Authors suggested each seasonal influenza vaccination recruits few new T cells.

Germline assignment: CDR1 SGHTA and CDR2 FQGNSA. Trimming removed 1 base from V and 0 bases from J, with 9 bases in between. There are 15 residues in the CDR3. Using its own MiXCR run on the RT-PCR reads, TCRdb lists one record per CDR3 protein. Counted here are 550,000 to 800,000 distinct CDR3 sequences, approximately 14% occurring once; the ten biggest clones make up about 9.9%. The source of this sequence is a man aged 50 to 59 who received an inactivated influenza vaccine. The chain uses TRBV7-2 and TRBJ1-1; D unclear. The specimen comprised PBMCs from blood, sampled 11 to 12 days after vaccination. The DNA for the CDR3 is TGTGCCAGCAGCTTAGAAGCATTCCTGAACACTGAAGCTTTCTTT. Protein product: CASSLEAFLNTEAFF.